This T cell receptor (beta chain) is drawn from a study of chemoradiotherapy in HPV16-positive cancers. As for the study in general: Candidate HPV-specific clones and shared TCR motifs came from a couple of HPV16-positive patients.

CDR3 length equals 14 residues. The V gene lost 7 bases and the J gene lost 7 bases, with 17 bases spanning the gap. CDR1 MDHEN and CDR2 SYDVKM come from the germline V gene. Study-wide findings and caveats: Functional assays defining HPV-specific T cells used only a couple of HPV16-positive patients. Candidate HPV-specific clones and E7-related TCR motifs grew in tumor during treatment.

Repertoires were generated with immunoSEQ multiplex PCR, while TCRdb's copy carries only in-frame clones and drops some. This sample yields a few thousand clones, of which roughly 90% are seen a single time; less than 3.5% belongs to the top ten. As to this clone: The antigen remains undetermined.

This TCR was recovered from a human donor with HPV-associated anogenital cancer. Sequencing used tumor tissue, obtained from a patient who underwent chemoradiotherapy. The genes are TRBV28 and TRBJ1-5, with D possibly being TRBD1 (5 bases). The CDR3 sequence: CASKVGGTQQPQHF. CDR3 nucleotide sequence: TGTGCCAGCAAGGTCGGAGGGACCCAGCAGCCCCAGCATTTT. Full variable domain (missing parts from reference TRBV28 and TRBJ1-5): DVKVTQSSRYLVKRTGEKVFLECVQDMDHENMFWYRQDPGLGLRLIYFSYDVKMKEKGDIPEGYSVSREKKERFSLILESASTNQTSMYLCASKVGGTQQPQHFGDGTRLSIL.